These 19 T cell receptor beta chains originate from one sample sequenced in a study of shared T cell receptors in the human thymus. Only in-frame clones appear in the TCRdb table, and some are missing; sequencing was by immunoSEQ multiplex PCR. The sample holds more than 550,000 clones, about 89% seen once. This same sample was also part of a study on human thymus T cells.

The sequencing input was thymocytes. The receptors originated from a boy younger than two with a congenital heart defect.

The genes are TRBV14 and TRBJ2-4; 8 nucleotides agree with TRBD1. The CDR3 is made up of 14 amino acids. Per germline, CDR1 SGHDN and CDR2 FVKESK. J gave up 6 bases and V 3 bases, and 4 bases lay outside the gene matches. The CDR3 protein is CASSHRDRSNIQYF. The CDR3 DNA reads TGTGCCAGCAGCCACCGGGACAGGTCAAACATTCAGTACTTC.

The chain carries TRBV10-1 and TRBJ2-7; D is uncertain. V lost 7 bases to trimming and J lost 3 bases, with 31 bases between them. This CDR3 contains 19 residues. The germline V gene encodes CDR1 WNHNN and CDR2 SYGVQD (reference sequence). The CDR3 sequence is CASNWVRLNLGPVCYEQYF. CDR3 DNA sequence: TGCGCCAGCAACTGGGTTCGCTTGAACCTGGGCCCCGTCTGCTACGAGCAGTACTTC.

The table lists this clone with a count of one. The rearrangement joins TRBV28 to TRBJ1-5; D may be TRBD1 (5 bases). The CDR3 is made up of 13 amino acids. CDR1 and CDR2 (germline): MDHEN, SYDVKM. Trimming removed 6 bases from V and 9 bases from J, with 15 bases in between. The DNA of the CDR3 is TGTGCCAGCAGCCAGGGTGTTGATGGGCCCCAGCATTTT. It yields the protein CASSQGVDGPQHF. The full variable domain, its missing parts supplied by reference TRBV28 and TRBJ1-5, is DVKVTQSSRYLVKRTGEKVFLECVQDMDHENMFWYRQDPGLGLRLIYFSYDVKMKEKGDIPEGYSVSREKKERFSLILESASTNQTSMYLCASSQGVDGPQHFGDGTRLSIL.

The J gene is TRBJ2-3, the V gene TRBV7-9, with D possibly TRBD2 on 6 matching bases. The germline V gene encodes CDR1 SEHNR and CDR2 FQNEAQ (reference sequence). The CDR3 extends over 16 amino acids. The V end lost 8 bases, the J end lost 2 bases, and 20 bases lay between the germline ends. Here the CDR3 DNA reads TGTGCCAGCGAACGCGGGATTGGTATCACCACAGATACGCAGTATTTT. Its translation: CASERGIGITTDTQYF.

V and J are TRBV28 and TRBJ2-5, with TRBD1 matching 7 bases. CDR3 length: 17 amino acids. Germline assignment: CDR1 MDHEN and CDR2 SYDVKM. V shed 4 bases, J shed 1 base, and the junction held 12 bases outside the gene matches. The CDR3 DNA sequence: TGTGCCAGCAGTTCCACCGTTGAGGGGGCGGTCCAAGAGACCCAGTACTTC. It encodes CASSSTVEGAVQETQYF. The full variable domain, rest sourced from reference TRBV28 and TRBJ2-5, is DVKVTQSSRYLVKRTGEKVFLECVQDMDHENMFWYRQDPGLGLRLIYFSYDVKMKEKGDIPEGYSVSREKKERFSLILESASTNQTSMYLCASSSTVEGAVQETQYFGPGTRLLVL.

This clone was detected only once. The chain recombines TRBV7-9 with TRBJ2-7; 7 positions match TRBD2. This CDR3 is 13 amino acids long. Per germline, CDR1 SEHNR and CDR2 FQNEAQ (reference sequence). The trim removed 4 bases at V and 4 bases at J, leaving 4 bases unmatched. This chain's CDR3 is CASSSGTTYEQYF. CDR3 in DNA: TGTGCCAGCAGCTCCGGGACTACATACGAGCAGTACTTC.

This rearrangement joins TRBV5-1 to TRBJ2-7, with 7 bases fitting TRBD1. The CDR3 loop spans 18 amino acids. The junction had 18 bases not matched to a gene; V was cut back by 4 bases and J by 2 bases. Germline loops: CDR1 SGHRS, CDR2 YFSETQ. The DNA of the CDR3 is TGCGCCAGCAGCCAAGGGCCCCGGGACAGAATATTTACCTACGAGCAGTACTTC. As protein: CASSQGPRDRIFTYEQYF.

V usage is TRBV14 and J usage is TRBJ1-1, with a tentative D call TRBD1 (6 bases). Per germline, CDR1 SGHDN and CDR2 FVKESK. Between the trimmed V and J ends, which lost 4 bases and 4 bases, there was a span of 13 bases. There are 14 residues in the CDR3. CDR3 nucleotide sequence: TGTGCCAGCAGCCGTCAGGGGCTCCCCACTGAAGCTTTCTTT. This encodes CASSRQGLPTEAFF.

This chain connects TRBV2 to TRBJ2-5; 8 nucleotides match TRBD1. The V and J ends lost 6 bases and 4 bases, in that order; junction bases with no gene match: 13. CDR3 length: 16 amino acids. Germline V gene data show CDR1 as SNHLY and CDR2 as FYNNEI. Here the CDR3 reads CASRTGTGKDPETQYF. Written as DNA, the CDR3 is TGTGCCAGCAGAACCGGGACAGGAAAAGACCCAGAGACCCAGTACTTC.

The V gene is TRBV27, the J gene TRBJ1-1; D gene unclear. Looked up from germline, CDR1 is MNHEY and CDR2 is SMNVEV (reference sequence). V lost 2 bases and J lost 1, with 11 bases in between. The CDR3 sequence is 15 residues long. CDR3 protein: CASSLRPSQNTEAFF. CDR3 sequence (DNA): TGTGCCAGCAGTTTACGCCCATCACAGAACACTGAAGCTTTCTTT.

V and J are TRBV7-6 and TRBJ1-4, with D uncertain. Trimming stripped 5 bases from V and 3 bases from J, with 7 bases between. This CDR3 comprises 13 residues. CDR1 is SGHVS and CDR2 is FNYEAQ in the germline V gene. In DNA form, the CDR3 reads TGTGCCAGCAGCCGCGGGGCTAATGAAAAACTGTTTTTT. It yields the protein CASSRGANEKLFF.

The V and J genes are TRBV18 and TRBJ2-1; TRBD2 matches at 10 bases. CDR3 length equals 16 residues. Trimming took 1 base from V and 6 from J; bases not matched to a gene: 6. Germline V gives CDR1 KGHSH, CDR2 LQKENI. In nucleotides, the CDR3 is TGTGCCAGCTCACCACTTAGGCAGCGGGGGGGCAATGAGCAGTTCTTC. Protein product: CASSPLRQRGGNEQFF.

The V call is TRBV11-2, the J call TRBJ2-5; 14 bases match TRBD2. The CDR3 is 18 residues long. J lost 2 bases, V lost 1 base, and 6 bases had no gene match. Germline CDR1 is SGHAT and CDR2 is FQNNGV. CDR3 amino acids: CASSLVLGLAGGQETQYF. CDR3 DNA: TGTGCCAGCAGCTTAGTCCTAGGACTAGCGGGGGGACAAGAGACCCAGTACTTC.

The chain uses TRBV4-3 and TRBJ2-1, with 7 bases lining up with TRBD1. Trimming removed 2 bases from V and 7 bases from J; junction bases left unmatched: 17. This CDR3 is 18 amino acids long. Germline CDR1 reads LGHNA; CDR2 reads YSLEER. CDR3 nucleotide sequence: TGCGCCAGCAGCCAAACAGGGGAAGAGGATAGATCGCATAATGAGCAGTTCTTC. It translates to CASSQTGEEDRSHNEQFF.

This sequence joins TRBV28 and TRBJ2-7, with 9 nucleotides matching TRBD1. V trimming: 5 bases; J trimming: 3 bases; junction bases outside the gene matches: 8. The V gene's germline CDR1 is MDHEN and CDR2 SYDVKM. CDR3 length equals 15 residues. CDR3 amino acids: CASSIIRDRDYEQYF. Written as DNA, the CDR3 is TGTGCCAGCAGTATAATCCGGGACAGGGACTACGAGCAGTACTTC. Using reference TRBV28 and TRBJ2-7 for the parts outside the CDR3, the full variable domain is DVKVTQSSRYLVKRTGEKVFLECVQDMDHENMFWYRQDPGLGLRLIYFSYDVKMKEKGDIPEGYSVSREKKERFSLILESASTNQTSMYLCASSIIRDRDYEQYFGPGTRLTVT.

This chain uses TRBV28 with TRBJ2-2, with D possibly TRBD1 on 5 matching bases. Germline lookup yields CDR1 MDHEN and CDR2 SYDVKM. V was clipped by 5 bases and J by 0 bases, with 16 bases between them. The CDR3 spans 17 residues. Here the CDR3 reads CASSQNQGLTNTGELFF. CDR3 DNA sequence: TGTGCCAGCAGTCAGAACCAGGGTTTGACGAACACCGGGGAGCTGTTTTTT.

V usage is TRBV9 and J usage is TRBJ2-2; no definite D call. Germline values: CDR1 SGDLS, CDR2 YYNGEE. The CDR3 has 16 residues. Trimming pared 0 bases from V and 14 bases from J, leaving 23 bases between. The CDR3 DNA sequence: TGTGCCAGCAGCGTAGACCCTATCGGTCTTTCCACGGTTCTGTTTTTT. Translated, it gives CASSVDPIGLSTVLFF. Using reference TRBV9 and TRBJ2-2 for the parts outside the CDR3, the full variable domain is DSGVTQTPKHLITATGQRVTLRCSPRSGDLSVYWYQQSLDQGLQFLIQYYNGEERAKGNILERFSAQQFPDLHSELNLSSLELGDSALYFCASSVDPIGLSTVLFFGEGSRLTVL.

This chain joins TRBV4-3 and TRBJ2-1; 8 bases map to TRBD1. CDR3 length equals 16 residues. Germline CDR1 is LGHNA and CDR2 is YSLEER. The ends lost 0 bases at V and 6 bases at J; junction bases unmatched: 7. CDR3 sequence: CASSQDRETGVNEQFF. The CDR3, as DNA: TGCGCCAGCAGCCAAGATCGGGAGACAGGGGTCAATGAGCAGTTCTTC.

The V gene is TRBV28, the J gene TRBJ2-1, with 8 bases identical to TRBD2. The CDR3 extends over 16 amino acids. V lost 3 bases to trimming and J lost 3 bases; unmatched junction nucleotides: 7. Germline V gene data show CDR1 as MDHEN and CDR2 as SYDVKM. The CDR3 reads CASSFRLAGDYNEQFF. DNA for the CDR3: TGTGCCAGCAGTTTCCGGCTAGCGGGCGACTACAATGAGCAGTTCTTC.